This record concerns one T cell receptor beta chain sequence. Study processing details: Counts of nucleated cells, estimated from reference gene primer amplification, were obtained. Only in-frame clones appear in the TCRdb table, and some are missing; sequencing was by immunoSEQ multiplex PCR. That table supplies the V and J calls and clone size; D and trimming were determined from the DNA. Of over 250,000 clones listed, over 75% are singletons. The V and J ends lost 3 bases and 10 bases respectively, with 7 bases between them. CDR1 is PRHDT and CDR2 is FYEKMQ in the germline V gene (reference sequence). CDR3 length: 11 amino acids. Study members were between about 18 and 90 years old and lived in over 20 US regions. The data derive from a study of blood T cell repertoires in COVID-19. Study-wide background: PBMCs, B-cell-depleted T cells, or T cells provided the cDNA or gDNA that made up the material.

This clonotype was sampled from a woman aged 25 to 39 who had recovered from COVID-19. The sample taken for sequencing was PBMCs or T cells enriched from blood (not recorded which). V usage is TRBV13 and J usage is TRBJ2-1; TRBD1 is a possible D gene (5 bases). In DNA form, the CDR3 reads TGTGCCAGCAGCTTTCGGACAGAGCAGTTCTTC. This sequence encodes CASSFRTEQFF.